The 15 T cell receptor beta chains listed next were all sequenced from one sample in a study of vaccination and CD4 T cells after COVID-19. Their antigens are not known. Time point noted: late sampling 161 to 241 days after vaccination in three convalescent patients. Treatment given: approximately nine-day PBMC culture with coronavirus spike peptide pools or control peptides (ViraFEST assay). Sequencing of cultured CD4+ T cell DNA used the Oncomine TCR Beta short-read assay. TCRdb called the PCR reads again in MiXCR, with one record for every CDR3 protein. This sample has about 21,000 distinct CDR3 sequences, with less than 40% found just once. This specimen was CD4+ T cells from blood, cultured in vitro, taken about 7 months after SARS-CoV-2 vaccination. The receptors originated from a human donor who had recovered from COVID-19.

In its sample, this clonotype was seen a few times. The gene calls are TRBV2 and TRBJ2-5, with D possibly TRBD1 on 5 matching bases. The V and J ends lost 2 bases and 1 base respectively, with 8 bases between them. The CDR3 consists of 14 residues. Germline CDR1 reads SNHLY; CDR2 reads FYNNEI. In DNA form, the CDR3 reads TGTGCCAGCAGTGAACGAACAGGCCAAGAGACCCAGTACTTC. Its translation: CASSERTGQETQYF.

This clonotype appeared a few times. V usage is TRBV6-1 and J usage is TRBJ2-3, with 10 bases that match TRBD2. J gave up 3 bases and V 1 base, and 13 bases lay outside the gene matches. The CDR3 sequence is 19 residues long. Germline loops: CDR1 MNHNS, CDR2 SASEGT. CDR3 nucleotide sequence: TGTGCCAGCAGTGAAGTCGCCTCTAGAGCGGGAGGGCGAACAGATACGCAGTATTTT. This sequence encodes CASSEVASRAGGRTDTQYF.

The chain employs TRBV20-1 and TRBJ1-1; weak D call: TRBD1 (5 bases). Trimming pared 5 bases from V and 5 bases from J, leaving 18 bases between. Germline V CDR1 and CDR2: DFQATT, SNEGSKA (reference sequence). The CDR3 spans 14 residues. CDR3 in DNA: TGCAGTGCTGAGGTGGGGCAGGTGAGAACTGAAGCTTTCTTT. Translating gives CSAEVGQVRTEAFF.

The chain carries TRBV5-1 and TRBJ2-6; no clear D gene. CDR3 size: 14 residues. V was clipped by 4 bases and J by 0 bases, with 5 bases between them. The germline gives CDR1 SGHRS, CDR2 YFSETQ. The CDR3 DNA is TGCGCCAGCAGCGGGAACTCTGGGGCCAACGTCCTGACTTTC. Its translation: CASSGNSGANVLTF.

This clonotype has a handful of counts. This chain joins TRBV7-9 and TRBJ2-5; 9 bases agree with TRBD2. The CDR3 totals 17 residues. With 2 bases clipped from V and 2 bases from J, the junction kept 9 bases outside the gene matches. Germline assignment: CDR1 SEHNR and CDR2 FQNEAQ (reference sequence). CDR3 amino acids: CASSLSKLAGPQETQYF. CDR3 DNA sequence: TGTGCCAGCAGCTTAAGTAAACTAGCGGGTCCTCAAGAGACCCAGTACTTC.

By share of the sample, this clonotype is medium-sized. The V gene is TRBV10-3, the J gene TRBJ2-2; D is ambiguous. This CDR3 spans 13 amino acids. CDR1 and CDR2 from the germline V gene are ENHRY and SYGVKD. V shed 6 bases and J shed 6 bases, with 11 bases lying between them. The DNA of the CDR3 is TGTGCCATCAGGCGGATTAGCCCCGGGGAGCTGTTTTTT. It is translated as CAIRRISPGELFF.

The rearrangement links TRBV24-1 to TRBJ2-5; 13 nucleotides agree with TRBD2. CDR1 is KGHDR, CDR2 SFDVKD, per germline. The CDR3 loop spans 16 amino acids. J was trimmed by 5 bases and V by 5 bases; bases with no gene match: 7. CDR3 DNA sequence: TGTGCCACCAGTGCTCGGACTAGCGGGAGTCGGGAGACCCAGTACTTC. Protein sequence: CATSARTSGSRETQYF.

V is TRBV9 and J is TRBJ2-3, with D perhaps given as TRBD1 or TRBD2 (5 bases each). CDR3 size: 15 residues. CDR1 SGDLS and CDR2 YYNGEE come from the germline V gene. V was pared by 4 bases and J by 5 bases, with 17 bases between. The CDR3: CASSPSVGTGDTQYF. CDR3 coding DNA: TGTGCCAGCAGCCCCAGCGTAGGGACCGGAGATACGCAGTATTTT.

The chain joins TRBV20-1 to TRBJ2-5; D remains unclear. The V gene lost 1 base and the J gene lost 2 bases, with 8 bases spanning the gap. The CDR3 has 13 amino acids. Germline CDR1 DFQATT, CDR2 SNEGSKA (reference sequence). Here the CDR3 DNA reads TGCAGTGCTAGAGCCCTCCTACAAGAGACCCAGTACTTC. This sequence encodes CSARALLQETQYF.

This clonotype was picked up a small number of times. The chain employs TRBV7-9 and TRBJ2-3, with 11 nucleotides matching TRBD2. The CDR3 contains 14 residues. Germline V gene sequence: CDR1 SEHNR, CDR2 FQNEAQ (reference sequence). The trim removed 4 bases at V and 5 bases at J, leaving 2 bases unmatched. The CDR3 reads CASSYSGREDTQYF. The CDR3 DNA reads as TGTGCCAGCAGCTATAGCGGGAGGGAAGATACGCAGTATTTT.

DNA of the CDR3: TGTGCCAGCAGCGGGACAGGGGGGGGGTATGGCTACACCTTC. Translation: CASSGTGGGYGYTF. V and J are TRBV2 and TRBJ1-2; TRBD1 agrees at 11 bases. From germline, CDR1 is SNHLY and CDR2 FYNNEI. J gave up 5 bases and V 6 bases, and 5 bases lay outside the gene matches. The CDR3 covers 14 residues.

This clonotype was seen more than once but under ten times. V is TRBV7-8 and J is TRBJ2-1; 9 nucleotides match TRBD1. The CDR3 length is 16 residues. V gave up 6 bases and J gave up 10 bases; unmatched junction bases: 16. Per germline, CDR1 SGHVS and CDR2 FQNEAQ. This chain's CDR3 is CASRPARTGDLEEQFF. In DNA, the CDR3 is TGTGCCAGCAGGCCAGCGAGGACAGGGGATTTGGAAGAGCAGTTCTTC. The full variable domain, its missing parts supplied by reference TRBV7-8 and TRBJ2-1, is GAGVSQSPRYKVAKRGQDVALRCDPISGHVSLFWYQQALGQGPEFLTYFQNEAQLDKSGLPSDRFFAERPEGSVSTLKIQRTQQEDSAVYLCASRPARTGDLEEQFFGPGTRLTVL.

The V and J genes are TRBV6-1 and TRBJ1-5, with 7 bases fitting TRBD1. Germline V CDR1 and CDR2: MNHNS, SASEGT. V lost 6 bases, J lost 2 bases, and 28 bases stayed unmatched. The length of the CDR3 is 22 residues. CDR3 sequence (DNA): TGTGCCAGCAGCCCTACGAGAGGAGACAGGGTCGATGATCGTATATGCAATCAGCCCCAGCATTTT. It codes for CASSPTRGDRVDDRICNQPQHF.

V gene TRBV7-2 combines with J gene TRBJ2-3, with a weak D call TRBD2 (6 bases). CDR1 and CDR2 from the germline V gene are SGHTA and FQGNSA. V lost 4 bases and J 2 bases, leaving 16 bases between the germline ends. The CDR3 has 16 residues. CDR3 region: CASSSGLHDTTDTQYF. The CDR3 coding sequence is TGTGCCAGCAGCTCCGGACTACACGATACCACAGATACGCAGTATTTT.

There are a few counts of this clonotype. The chain employs TRBV6-1 and TRBJ2-3; 11 bases match TRBD2. After removal of 6 bases from V and 11 bases from J, the junction contained 10 bases not matched to a gene. Looked up from germline, CDR1 is MNHNS and CDR2 is SASEGT. The CDR3 length is 14 residues. The CDR3 region is CASRTGTSGTVQYF. The CDR3 nucleotides are TGTGCCAGCAGAACCGGGACTAGCGGCACCGTGCAGTATTTT.